This entry concerns a single T cell receptor beta chain. The J segment lost 1 base and the V segment lost 5 bases, leaving 13 bases of the junction unmatched. The CDR3 extends over 18 amino acids. The germline V gene encodes CDR1 SGHTA and CDR2 FQGTGA. The data are from a study of blood T cell repertoires in COVID-19. Assay used: immunoSEQ multiplex PCR; TCRdb lists only in-frame clones, some missing. The sample holds under 100,000 clones; around 90% are singletons and the top ten take more than 4.5%. The specimen was peripheral blood. The chain links TRBV7-3 to TRBJ2-7, with TRBD2 identical over 11 bases. The origin of this receptor is a man in his fifties or sixties with COVID-19, enrolled during active disease. Here the CDR3 DNA reads TGTGCCAGCAGCGAACAGGGACTAGCGGAGTGGGGATCCTACGAGCAGTACTTC. Translating gives CASSEQGLAEWGSYEQYF.